The next 5 T cell receptor beta chains were all read from a single sample in a study of blood T cells in healthy people across ages. Combining a sample-barcoded 5' primer with a J-beta primer mix, a second PCR ran for about 6 to 11 cycles. TCRdb ran MiXCR on the 5' RACE reads and lists one entry per CDR3 protein. The data hold fewer than 1 million distinct CDR3 sequences, with 40% to 50% observed a single time. Source material: blood. All receptors come from a man between 60 and 75 years old in good health.

Concerning this clonotype itself: One junction end disagrees with the germline gene, perhaps due to a read error. The rearrangement links TRBV20-1 to TRBJ2-1; D gene unclear. Germline V CDR1 and CDR2: DFQATT, SNEGSKA (reference sequence). The CDR3 length is 12 residues. The CDR3 sequence is CSAREPGTPRFF. The CDR3 coding sequence is TGCAGCGCTAGAGAGCCGGGCACCCCTCGGTTCTTC.

This rearrangement joins TRBV4-3 to TRBJ1-2; D not certain. V was shortened by 0 bases and J by 3 bases, with 20 bases between the two germline ends. The V gene's germline CDR1 is LGHNA and CDR2 YSLEER. The CDR3 is 18 amino acids. The CDR3 protein is CASSQDPPERETHYGYTF. Here the CDR3 DNA reads TGCGCCAGCAGCCAAGATCCGCCGGAGAGGGAGACACACTATGGCTACACCTTC.

This clonotype was seen only a few times. The genes are TRBV2 and TRBJ2-2; 7 bases line up with TRBD1. There are 15 residues in the CDR3. Trimming at V came to 7 bases and at J to 2 bases, leaving 7 bases not matched to a gene. CDR1 is SNHLY and CDR2 is FYNNEI in the germline V gene. CDR3 in DNA: TGTGCCAGCACTCCGGGACAGAGTAACACCGGGGAGCTGTTTTTT. The encoded protein is CASTPGQSNTGELFF.

The gene calls are TRBV12-3 or TRBV12-4 and TRBJ2-1; no reliable D call. The V gene lost 5 bases and the J gene lost 1 base, with 12 bases spanning the gap. CDR3 length: 15 residues. DNA of the CDR3: TGTGCCAGCAGTGACCGGACCCGTTCCTACAATGAGCAGTTCTTC. Protein sequence: CASSDRTRSYNEQFF.

Details on this clonotype: Possible read error: a much larger clone is one base away. V is TRBV6-2 or TRBV6-3 and J is TRBJ2-3; a possible D gene is TRBD1 (6 bases). Germline assignment: CDR1 MNHEY and CDR2 SVGEGT. This CDR3 contains 13 residues. This chain's CDR3 is CARRKDSPDTQYF. The CDR3 DNA is TGTGCCCGCAGAAAGGACAGTCCAGATACGCAGTATTTT.